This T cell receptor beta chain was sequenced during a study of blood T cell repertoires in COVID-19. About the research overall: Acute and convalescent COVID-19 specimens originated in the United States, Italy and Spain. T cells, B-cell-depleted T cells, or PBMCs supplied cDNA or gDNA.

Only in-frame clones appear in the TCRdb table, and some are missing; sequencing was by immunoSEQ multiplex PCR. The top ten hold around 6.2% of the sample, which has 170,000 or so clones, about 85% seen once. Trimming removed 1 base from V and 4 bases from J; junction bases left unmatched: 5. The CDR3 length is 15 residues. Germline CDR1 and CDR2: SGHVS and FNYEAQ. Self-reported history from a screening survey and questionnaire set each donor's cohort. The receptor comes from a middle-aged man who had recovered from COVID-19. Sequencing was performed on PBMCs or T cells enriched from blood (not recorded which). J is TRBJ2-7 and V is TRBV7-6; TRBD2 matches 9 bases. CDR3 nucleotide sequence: TGTGCCAGCAGCTTAGAGCTAGCGGGATGGTACGAGCAGTACTTC. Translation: CASSLELAGWYEQYF.